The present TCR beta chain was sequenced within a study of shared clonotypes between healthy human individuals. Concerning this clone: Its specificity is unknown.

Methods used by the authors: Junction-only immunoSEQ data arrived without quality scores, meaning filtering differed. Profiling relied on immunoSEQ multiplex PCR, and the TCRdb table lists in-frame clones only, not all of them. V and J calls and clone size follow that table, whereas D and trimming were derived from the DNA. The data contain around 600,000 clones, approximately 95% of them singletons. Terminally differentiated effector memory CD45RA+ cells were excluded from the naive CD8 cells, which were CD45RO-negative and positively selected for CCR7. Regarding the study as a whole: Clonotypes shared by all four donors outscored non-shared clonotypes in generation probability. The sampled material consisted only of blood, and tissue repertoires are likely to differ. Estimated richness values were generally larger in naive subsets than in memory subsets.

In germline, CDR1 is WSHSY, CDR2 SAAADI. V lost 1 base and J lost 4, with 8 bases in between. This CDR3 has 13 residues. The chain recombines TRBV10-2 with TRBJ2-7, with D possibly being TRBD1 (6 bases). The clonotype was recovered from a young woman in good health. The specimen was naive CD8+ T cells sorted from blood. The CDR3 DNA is TGCGCCAGCAGTGAGTGGACAGAGTACGAGCAGTACTTC. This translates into CASSEWTEYEQYF.